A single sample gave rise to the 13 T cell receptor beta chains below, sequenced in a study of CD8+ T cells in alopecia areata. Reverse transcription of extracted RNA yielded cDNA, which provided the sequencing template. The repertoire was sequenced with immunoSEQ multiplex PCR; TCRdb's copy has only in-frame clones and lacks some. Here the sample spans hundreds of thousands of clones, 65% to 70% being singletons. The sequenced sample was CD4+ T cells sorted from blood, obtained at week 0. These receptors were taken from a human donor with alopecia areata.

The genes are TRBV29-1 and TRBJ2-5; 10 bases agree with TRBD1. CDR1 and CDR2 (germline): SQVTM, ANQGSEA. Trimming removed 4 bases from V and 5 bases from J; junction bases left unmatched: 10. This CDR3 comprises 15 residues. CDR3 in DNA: TGCAGCGTTGTGAGGACAGGGGGAAGGTGGGAGACCCAGTACTTC. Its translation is CSVVRTGGRWETQYF.

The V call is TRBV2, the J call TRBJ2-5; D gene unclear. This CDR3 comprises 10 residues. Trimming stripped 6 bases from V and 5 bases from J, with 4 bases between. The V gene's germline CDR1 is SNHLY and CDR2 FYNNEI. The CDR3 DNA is TGTGCCAGCAGGGTGGAGACCCAGTACTTC. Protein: CASRVETQYF.

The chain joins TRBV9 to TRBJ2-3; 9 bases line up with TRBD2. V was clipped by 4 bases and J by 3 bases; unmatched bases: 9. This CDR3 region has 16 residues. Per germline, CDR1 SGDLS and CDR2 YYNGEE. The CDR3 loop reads CASSPPGSGGTDTQYF. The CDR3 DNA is TGTGCCAGCAGCCCCCCTGGTAGCGGGGGAACAGATACGCAGTATTTT.

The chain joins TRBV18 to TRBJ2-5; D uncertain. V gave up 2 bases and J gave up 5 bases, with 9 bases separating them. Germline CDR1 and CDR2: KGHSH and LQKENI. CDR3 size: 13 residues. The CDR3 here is CASSPSSDETQYF. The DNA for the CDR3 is TGTGCCAGCTCACCATCGTCCGATGAGACCCAGTACTTC.

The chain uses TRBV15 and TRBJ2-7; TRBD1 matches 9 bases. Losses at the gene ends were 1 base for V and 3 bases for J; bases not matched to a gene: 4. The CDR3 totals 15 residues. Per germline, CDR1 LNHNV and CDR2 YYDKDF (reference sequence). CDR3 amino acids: CATSRGQGVFYEQYF. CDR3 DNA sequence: TGTGCCACCAGCAGAGGACAGGGGGTTTTCTACGAGCAGTACTTC.

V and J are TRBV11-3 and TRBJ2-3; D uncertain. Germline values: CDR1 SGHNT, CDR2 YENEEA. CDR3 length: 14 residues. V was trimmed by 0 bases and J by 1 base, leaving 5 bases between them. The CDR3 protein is CASSLDTRTDTQYF. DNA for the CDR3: TGTGCCAGCAGCTTAGATACTCGCACAGATACGCAGTATTTT.

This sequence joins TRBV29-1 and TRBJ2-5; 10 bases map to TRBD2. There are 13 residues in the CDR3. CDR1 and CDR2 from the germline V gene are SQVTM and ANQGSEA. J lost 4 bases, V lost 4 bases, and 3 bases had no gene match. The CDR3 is CSVVLAGLETQYF. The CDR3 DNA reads TGCAGCGTTGTACTAGCGGGGTTAGAGACCCAGTACTTC.

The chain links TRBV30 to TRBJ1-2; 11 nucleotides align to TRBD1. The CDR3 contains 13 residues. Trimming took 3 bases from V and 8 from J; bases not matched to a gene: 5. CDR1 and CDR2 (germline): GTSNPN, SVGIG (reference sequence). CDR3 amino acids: CAWSPGDRGGYTF. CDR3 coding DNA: TGTGCCTGGAGCCCAGGGGACAGGGGGGGCTACACCTTC.

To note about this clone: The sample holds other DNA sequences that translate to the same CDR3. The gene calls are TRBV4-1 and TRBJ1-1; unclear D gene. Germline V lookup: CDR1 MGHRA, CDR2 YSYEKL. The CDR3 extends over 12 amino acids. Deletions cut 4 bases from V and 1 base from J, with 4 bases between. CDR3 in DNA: TGCGCCAGCAGCCGGGGGAACACTGAAGCTTTCTTT. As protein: CASSRGNTEAFF.

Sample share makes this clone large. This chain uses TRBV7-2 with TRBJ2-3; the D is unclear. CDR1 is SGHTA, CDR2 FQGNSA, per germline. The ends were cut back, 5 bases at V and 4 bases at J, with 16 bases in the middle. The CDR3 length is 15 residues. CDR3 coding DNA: TGTGCCAGCAGCCCAGCCGGGTCTCAGGCAGATACGCAGTATTTT. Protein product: CASSPAGSQADTQYF.

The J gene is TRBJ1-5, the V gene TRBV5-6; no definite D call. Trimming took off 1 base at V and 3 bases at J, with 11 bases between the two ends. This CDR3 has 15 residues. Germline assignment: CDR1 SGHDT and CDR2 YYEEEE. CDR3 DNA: TGTGCCAGCAGCTTGCAAGGGCCTTTCAATCAGCCCCAGCATTTT. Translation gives CASSLQGPFNQPQHF.

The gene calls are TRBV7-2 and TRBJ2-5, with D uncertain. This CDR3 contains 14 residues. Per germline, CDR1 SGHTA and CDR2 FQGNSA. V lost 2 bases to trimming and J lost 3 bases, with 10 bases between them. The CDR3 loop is CASSLSASEETQYF. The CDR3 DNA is TGTGCCAGCAGCTTATCGGCCAGCGAAGAGACCCAGTACTTC.

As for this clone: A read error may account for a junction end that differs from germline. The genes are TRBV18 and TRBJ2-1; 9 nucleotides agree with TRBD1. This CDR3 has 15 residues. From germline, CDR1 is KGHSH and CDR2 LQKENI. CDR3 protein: CASSPPGQGYNEQFF. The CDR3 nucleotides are TGTGCCAGCTCGCCACCGGGACAGGGCTACAATGAGCAGTTCTTC.